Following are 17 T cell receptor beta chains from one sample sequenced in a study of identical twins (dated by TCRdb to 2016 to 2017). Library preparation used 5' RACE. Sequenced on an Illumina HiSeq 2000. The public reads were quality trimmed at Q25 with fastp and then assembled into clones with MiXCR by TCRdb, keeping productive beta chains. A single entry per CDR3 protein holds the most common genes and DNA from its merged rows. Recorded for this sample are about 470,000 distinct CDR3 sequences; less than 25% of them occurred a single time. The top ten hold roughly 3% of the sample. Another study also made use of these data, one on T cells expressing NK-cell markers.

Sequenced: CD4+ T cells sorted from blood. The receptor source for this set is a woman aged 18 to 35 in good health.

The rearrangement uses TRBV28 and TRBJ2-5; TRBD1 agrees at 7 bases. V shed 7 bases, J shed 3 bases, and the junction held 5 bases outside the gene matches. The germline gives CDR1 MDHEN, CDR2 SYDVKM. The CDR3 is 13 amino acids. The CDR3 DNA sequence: TGTGCCAGCAACAAGGGGGCCGAAGAGACCCAGTACTTC. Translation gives CASNKGAEETQYF.

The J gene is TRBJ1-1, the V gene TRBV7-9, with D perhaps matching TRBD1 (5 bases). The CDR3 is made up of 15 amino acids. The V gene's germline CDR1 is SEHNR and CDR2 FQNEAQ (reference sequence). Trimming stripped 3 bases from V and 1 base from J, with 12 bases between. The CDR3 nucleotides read TGTGCCAGCAGCTTCGGAGCAGGGTCGAACACTGAAGCTTTCTTT. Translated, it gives CASSFGAGSNTEAFF.

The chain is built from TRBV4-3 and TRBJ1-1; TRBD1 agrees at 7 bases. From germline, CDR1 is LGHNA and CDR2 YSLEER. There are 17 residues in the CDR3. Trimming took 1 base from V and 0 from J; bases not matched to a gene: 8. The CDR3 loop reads CASSQGFGTVLNTEAFF. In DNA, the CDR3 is TGCGCCAGCAGCCAAGGATTCGGGACAGTGTTGAACACTGAAGCTTTCTTT.

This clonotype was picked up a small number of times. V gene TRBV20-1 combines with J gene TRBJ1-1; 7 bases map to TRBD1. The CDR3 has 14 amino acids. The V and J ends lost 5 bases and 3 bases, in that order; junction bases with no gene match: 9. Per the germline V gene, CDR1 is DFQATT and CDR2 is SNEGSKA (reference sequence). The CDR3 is CSARRTGGDTEAFF. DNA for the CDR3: TGCAGTGCTCGGAGGACAGGAGGGGACACTGAAGCTTTCTTT.

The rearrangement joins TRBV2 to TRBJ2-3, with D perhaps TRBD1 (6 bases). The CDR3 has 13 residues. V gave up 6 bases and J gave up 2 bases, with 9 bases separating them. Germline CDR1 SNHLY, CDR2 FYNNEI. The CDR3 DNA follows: TGTGCCAGCAGCTACAGGGTCACAGATACGCAGTATTTT. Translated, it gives CASSYRVTDTQYF.

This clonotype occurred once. CDR3 region: CASSSGESGELFF. The CDR3 region has the DNA TGCGCCAGCAGCTCAGGGGAGAGCGGGGAGCTGTTTTTT. The rearrangement links TRBV5-1 to TRBJ2-2; D possibly corresponds to TRBD1 (6 bases). V was pared by 3 bases and J by 7 bases, with 10 bases between. Germline-derived CDR1 and CDR2 are SGHRS and YFSETQ. The CDR3 extends over 13 amino acids.

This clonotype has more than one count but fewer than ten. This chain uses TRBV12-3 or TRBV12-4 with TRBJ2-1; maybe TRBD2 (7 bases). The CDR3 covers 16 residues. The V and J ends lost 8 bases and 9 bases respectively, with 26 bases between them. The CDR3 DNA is TGTGCCAGCGGCCGTGGGACACGGGGAGGGCTTAGTGAGCAGTTCTTC. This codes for CASGRGTRGGLSEQFF.

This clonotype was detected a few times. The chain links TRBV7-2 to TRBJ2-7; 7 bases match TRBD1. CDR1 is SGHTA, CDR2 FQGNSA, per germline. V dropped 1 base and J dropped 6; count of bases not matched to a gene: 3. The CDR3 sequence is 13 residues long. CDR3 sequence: CASSLDRGTEQYF. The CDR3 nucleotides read TGTGCCAGCAGCTTAGACAGGGGCACCGAGCAGTACTTC.

The CDR3 loop is CSAREGVENEQYF. The CDR3 nucleotides read TGCAGTGCTAGAGAGGGGGTGGAGAACGAGCAGTACTTC. The chain recombines TRBV20-1 with TRBJ2-7; D may match TRBD1 or TRBD2 (5 bases each). The CDR3 sequence is 13 residues long. Germline-derived CDR1 and CDR2 are DFQATT and SNEGSKA (reference sequence). V lost 0 bases and J lost 5, with 11 bases in between.

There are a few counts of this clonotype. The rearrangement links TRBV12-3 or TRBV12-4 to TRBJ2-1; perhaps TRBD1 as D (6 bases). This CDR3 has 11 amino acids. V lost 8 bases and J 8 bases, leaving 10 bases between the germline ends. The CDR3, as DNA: TGTGCCAGCCGACAGGTCGATGAGCAGTTCTTC. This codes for CASRQVDEQFF.

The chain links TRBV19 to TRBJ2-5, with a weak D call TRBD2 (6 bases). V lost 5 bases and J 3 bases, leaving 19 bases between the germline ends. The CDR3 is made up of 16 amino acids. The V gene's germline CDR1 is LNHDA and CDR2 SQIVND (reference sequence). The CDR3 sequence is CASSDGRRGPKETQYF. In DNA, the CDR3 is TGTGCCAGTAGTGATGGTCGGAGGGGCCCCAAAGAGACCCAGTACTTC.

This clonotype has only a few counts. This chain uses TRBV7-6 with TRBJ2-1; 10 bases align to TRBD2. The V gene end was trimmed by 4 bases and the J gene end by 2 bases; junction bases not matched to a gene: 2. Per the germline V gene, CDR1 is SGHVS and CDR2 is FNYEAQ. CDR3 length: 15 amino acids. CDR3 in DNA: TGTGCCAGCAGCTCTAGCGGGAGAACCTACAATGAGCAGTTCTTC. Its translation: CASSSSGRTYNEQFF.

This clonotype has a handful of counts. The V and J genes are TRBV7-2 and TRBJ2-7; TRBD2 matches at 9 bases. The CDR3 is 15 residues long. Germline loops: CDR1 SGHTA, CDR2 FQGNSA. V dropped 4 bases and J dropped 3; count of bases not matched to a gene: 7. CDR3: CASSSRLAVSYEQYF. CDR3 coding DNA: TGTGCCAGCAGCTCCCGACTAGCGGTTAGCTACGAGCAGTACTTC.

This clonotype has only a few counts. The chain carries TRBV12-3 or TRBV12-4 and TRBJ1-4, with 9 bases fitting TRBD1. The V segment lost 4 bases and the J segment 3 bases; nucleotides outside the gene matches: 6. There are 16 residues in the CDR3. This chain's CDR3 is CASSSPGQGANEKLFF. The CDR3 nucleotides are TGTGCCAGCAGTTCGCCGGGACAGGGAGCTAATGAAAAACTGTTTTTT.

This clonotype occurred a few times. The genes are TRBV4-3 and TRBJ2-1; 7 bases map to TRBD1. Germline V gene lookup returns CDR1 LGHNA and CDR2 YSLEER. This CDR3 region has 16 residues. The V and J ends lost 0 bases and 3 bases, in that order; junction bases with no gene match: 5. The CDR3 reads CASSQDGTVLYNEQFF. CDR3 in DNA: TGCGCCAGCAGCCAAGATGGGACAGTCCTCTACAATGAGCAGTTCTTC.

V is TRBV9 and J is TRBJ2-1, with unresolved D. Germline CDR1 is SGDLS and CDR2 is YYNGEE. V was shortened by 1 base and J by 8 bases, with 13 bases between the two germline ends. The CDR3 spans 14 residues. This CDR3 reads CASSVSEGLHEQFF. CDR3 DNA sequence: TGTGCCAGCAGCGTAAGTGAAGGGTTGCATGAGCAGTTCTTC. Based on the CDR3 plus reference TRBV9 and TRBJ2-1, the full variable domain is DSGVTQTPKHLITATGQRVTLRCSPRSGDLSVYWYQQSLDQGLQFLIQYYNGEERAKGNILERFSAQQFPDLHSELNLSSLELGDSALYFCASSVSEGLHEQFFGPGTRLTVL.

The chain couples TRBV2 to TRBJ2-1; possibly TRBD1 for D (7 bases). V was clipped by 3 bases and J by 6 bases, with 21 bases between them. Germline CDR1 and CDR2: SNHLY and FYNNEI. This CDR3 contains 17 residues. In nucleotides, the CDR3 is TGTGCCAGCAGTGATCAGCCCCGAGACAGGGACTTCAATGAGCAGTTCTTC. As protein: CASSDQPRDRDFNEQFF.